Shown below are 10 T cell receptor beta chains from a single sample sequenced in a study of T cell repertoires in cytomegalovirus infection. Their antigens remain unidentified. Using its own MiXCR run on the reads, TCRdb lists one record per CDR3 protein. This table has approximately 300,000 distinct CDR3 sequences, roughly 25% appearing once. This sample comprised cultured PBMCs, obtained from culture after CMV antigen stimulation. The receptors shown here come from a human donor in good health (CMV status not recorded). Some clones in this sample may be carry-over from other donors' samples.

This clonotype has ten or more counts. The rearrangement joins TRBV7-2 to TRBJ2-1; 10 bases are shared with TRBD2. CDR3 length: 13 residues. The ends lost 0 bases at V and 14 bases at J; junction bases unmatched: 4. Germline V CDR1 and CDR2: SGHTA, FQGNSA. CDR3 residues: CASSLALAGVEFF. As DNA, the CDR3 is TGTGCCAGCAGCTTAGCTCTAGCGGGAGTCGAGTTCTTC. The variable domain in full, completed from reference TRBV7-2 and TRBJ2-1, reads GAGVSQSPSNKVTEKGKDVELRCDPISGHTALYWYRQSLGQGLEFLIYFQGNSAPDKSGLPSDRFSAERTGGSVSTLTIQRTQQEDSAVYLCASSLALAGVEFFGPGTRLTVL.

The table lists this clonotype with many counts. The chain recombines TRBV7-2 with TRBJ2-5, with TRBD2 matching 13 bases. This CDR3 region has 19 residues. Unmatched junction bases numbered 10, after V lost 1 base and J lost 2 bases. The germline V gene has CDR1 SGHTA and CDR2 FQGNSA. The chain's CDR3 is CASSLVEKGGLAGQETQYF. The CDR3 DNA follows: TGTGCCAGCAGCTTAGTAGAGAAAGGGGGACTAGCGGGGCAAGAGACCCAGTACTTC. The full variable domain, its missing parts supplied by reference TRBV7-2 and TRBJ2-5, is GAGVSQSPSNKVTEKGKDVELRCDPISGHTALYWYRQSLGQGLEFLIYFQGNSAPDKSGLPSDRFSAERTGGSVSTLTIQRTQQEDSAVYLCASSLVEKGGLAGQETQYFGPGTRLLVL.

The V call is TRBV20-1, the J call TRBJ1-4; D is possibly TRBD1 (6 bases). V was trimmed by 2 bases and J by 8 bases, leaving 24 bases between them. Germline V CDR1 and CDR2: DFQATT, SNEGSKA (reference sequence). This CDR3 region has 17 residues. CDR3 DNA: TGCAGTGCTAGAACCTTCTCGCAGGGGCTTGGGGGAGAAAAACTGTTTTTT. Amino acid sequence: CSARTFSQGLGGEKLFF.

This clonotype was seen a handful of times. This sequence joins TRBV29-1 and TRBJ1-1, with 7 bases aligning to TRBD1. V lost 3 bases and J lost 1; bases outside the gene matches: 5. Germline CDR1 reads SQVTM; CDR2 reads ANQGSEA. This CDR3 comprises 14 residues. CDR3 loop: CSVDSGTANTEAFF. The CDR3 region has the DNA TGCAGCGTTGACTCGGGGACAGCGAACACTGAAGCTTTCTTT.

The chain combines TRBV18 with TRBJ2-7; D perhaps matches TRBD2 (5 bases). V lost 3 bases to trimming and J lost 0 bases, with 9 bases between them. This CDR3 is 14 amino acids long. Germline CDR1 and CDR2: KGHSH and LQKENI. The CDR3, as DNA: TGTGCCAGCTCACCCGGGGTTCGCTCCTACGAGCAGTACTTC. This translates into CASSPGVRSYEQYF. Variable domain in full (rest from reference TRBV18 and TRBJ2-7): NAGVMQNPRHLVRRRGQEARLRCSPMKGHSHVYWYRQLPEEGLKFMVYLQKENIIDESGMPKERFSAEFPKEGPSILRIQQVVRGDSAAYFCASSPGVRSYEQYFGPGTRLTVT.

The chain joins TRBV19 to TRBJ2-7; D is perhaps TRBD2 (5 bases). The CDR3 consists of 16 residues. CDR1 and CDR2 from the germline V gene are LNHDA and SQIVND (reference sequence). V shed 0 bases and J shed 0 bases, with 12 bases lying between them. The CDR3 DNA is TGTGCCAGTAGTATAGATCTAACTGGGAGCTCCTACGAGCAGTACTTC. It encodes CASSIDLTGSSYEQYF.

The chain carries TRBV20-1 and TRBJ2-5; weak D call: TRBD2 (6 bases). The CDR3 has 16 residues. Germline CDR1 reads DFQATT; CDR2 reads SNEGSKA (reference sequence). V was clipped by 1 base and J by 4 bases, with 19 bases between them. The CDR3 here is CSARAQRAGVVETQYF. The CDR3 DNA follows: TGCAGTGCTAGAGCCCAGCGGGCAGGAGTGGTAGAGACCCAGTACTTC.

This clonotype was seen only a few times. V is TRBV7-6 and J is TRBJ1-2; a weak D match, TRBD1 (6 bases). Deletions cut 5 bases from V and 7 bases from J, with 14 bases between. Germline lookup yields CDR1 SGHVS and CDR2 FNYEAQ. CDR3 length: 13 amino acids. Written as DNA, the CDR3 is TGTGCCAGCAGCCGCAGACAGGACTCTGGCTACACCTTC. This codes for CASSRRQDSGYTF. Looking up the rest from reference TRBV7-6 and TRBJ1-2 gives the full variable domain: GAGVSQSPRYKVTKRGQDVALRCDPISGHVSLYWYRQALGQGPEFLTYFNYEAQQDKSGLPNDRFSAERPEGSISTLTIQRTEQRDSAMYRCASSRRQDSGYTFGSGTRLTVV.

The gene calls are TRBV7-9 and TRBJ1-2; D ambiguous. V gave up 1 base and J gave up 4 bases, with 25 bases separating them. Germline CDR1 is SEHNR and CDR2 is FQNEAQ (reference sequence). The CDR3 length is 19 residues. Written as DNA, the CDR3 is TGTGCCAGCAGCTTAGGCAGAAAGAACACGGGGAGAAGGGCCTATGGCTACACCTTC. It specifies CASSLGRKNTGRRAYGYTF.

In DNA, the CDR3 is TGTGCCAGCGCTAGGAGCGAGGGCCGCACAGATACGCAGTATTTT. Protein product: CASARSEGRTDTQYF. The J gene is TRBJ2-3, the V gene TRBV6-5, with D maybe TRBD2 (5 bases). V was shortened by 8 bases and J by 1 base, with 16 bases between the two germline ends. Germline CDR1 and CDR2: MNHEY and SVGAGI. This CDR3 has 15 residues.